This section outlines one T cell receptor (beta chain) sequence together with its context. The antigen remains undetermined. Using immunoSEQ multiplex PCR, the repertoire was profiled, and TCRdb retains in-frame clones only, with some absent. The repertoire includes 5,500 to 8,000 clones, more than 35% of them detected once, and about 7.8% sits in the top ten. V lost 5 bases, J lost 2 bases, and 6 bases lay in between. The germline V gene has CDR1 GTSNPN and CDR2 SVGIG (reference sequence). The CDR3 covers 11 residues. These data come from a study of T cells in localized non-small cell lung cancer. Whole-study results and caveats: As only one tumor region underwent sequencing, heterogeneity remains possible. Adjacent lung exhibited a median of around 60 among the 100 most abundant tumor clones.

The receptor was isolated from a man aged 40 to 69 with stage III lung adenocarcinoma. The gene calls are TRBV30 and TRBJ1-2; D call uncertain. The sample consisted of lung tumor tissue, taken before any cancer treatment. In nucleotides, the CDR3 is TGTGCCTGGGGGGAAAACTATGGCTACACCTTC. Residues: CAWGENYGYTF.